This T cell receptor (beta chain) was sequenced for a study of T cells in Graves' hyperthyroidism and ophthalmopathy. Template material for amplifying TCR beta CDR3 regions consisted of RNA transcripts. Primed by the HTBI set, a first-round RT-PCR was run on the TCR CDR3. A single record per CDR3 protein comes from TCRdb applying MiXCR to the multiplex PCR reads. The profile shows about 340,000 distinct CDR3 sequences, 15% to 20% of them singletons. Germline CDR1 reads SGHTA; CDR2 reads FQGNSA. J was trimmed by 7 bases and V by 4 bases; bases with no gene match: 7. This CDR3 contains 14 residues. From 10 ml of fresh peripheral blood, PBMCs were isolated.

The specimen sequenced was blood. This TCR came from a woman between 45 and 60 years old with Graves' hyperthyroidism. The chain carries TRBV7-2 and TRBJ2-1; 7 bases agree with TRBD2. The CDR3 sequence: CASSYGLGGNEQFF. In nucleotides, the CDR3 is TGTGCCAGCAGCTACGGACTGGGGGGGAATGAGCAGTTCTTC.